This entry is about one T cell receptor beta chain. These data belong to a study of blood T cell repertoires in COVID-19. Trimming took off 4 bases at V and 0 bases at J, with 19 bases between the two ends. The germline V gene encodes CDR1 LNHNV and CDR2 YYDKDF (reference sequence). CDR3 size: 17 residues. Generated by immunoSEQ multiplex PCR, the TCRdb table keeps only in-frame clones and is missing some. The sample holds tens of thousands of clones, 88% seen once. This receptor was obtained from a woman between 35 and 50 years old who had recovered from COVID-19. The sample consisted of PBMCs or T cells enriched from blood (not recorded which). The chain couples TRBV15 to TRBJ2-7, with a possible D match to TRBD1 (6 bases). CDR3 sequence: CATSMSGTLGRSYEQYF. The CDR3 nucleotides are TGTGCCACCAGCATGTCCGGGACACTGGGTCGCTCCTACGAGCAGTACTTC.